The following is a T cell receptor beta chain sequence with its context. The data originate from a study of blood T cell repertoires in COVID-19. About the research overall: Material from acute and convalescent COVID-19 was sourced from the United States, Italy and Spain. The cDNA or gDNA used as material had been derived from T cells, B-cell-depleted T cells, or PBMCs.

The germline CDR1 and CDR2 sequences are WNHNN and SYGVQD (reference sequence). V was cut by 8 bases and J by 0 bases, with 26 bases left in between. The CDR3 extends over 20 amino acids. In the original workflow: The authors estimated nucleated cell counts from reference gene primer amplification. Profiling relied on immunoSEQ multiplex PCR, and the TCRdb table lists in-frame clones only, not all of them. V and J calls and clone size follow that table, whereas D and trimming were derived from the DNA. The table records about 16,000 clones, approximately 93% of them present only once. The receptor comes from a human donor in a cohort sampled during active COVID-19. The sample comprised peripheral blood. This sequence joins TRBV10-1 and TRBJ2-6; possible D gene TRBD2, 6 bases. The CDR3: CASGRHSRPSPLSGANVLTF. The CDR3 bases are TGCGCCAGCGGGAGGCATAGTCGCCCCAGCCCCCTCTCTGGGGCCAACGTCCTGACTTTC.